Listed below are T cell receptor beta chains from one sample, sequenced in a study of beta chain features in type 1 diabetes. Some clones are missing from TCRdb's copy, which holds only in-frame ones; the method was immunoSEQ multiplex PCR. The sample holds some 250,000 clones; around 14% are singletons and the top ten take approximately 0.018%. Sequencing input: naive CD4+ T cells from blood. The receptors derive from a man aged 30 to 39 with type 1 diabetes. Both conserved end residues are part of each CDR3. A D gene is named only where the DNA matches it firmly. Clone size is stated in some rows and not others, as once, few, many or a class when expanded.

TGTGCCAGCAGCCTGGGGACAGAGGCTTTCTTT,CASSLGTEAFF,TRBV7-2,TRBJ1-1,TRBD1,-
TGTGCCAGCAGTTTAGCGGGGGCGGGGTACAATGAGCAGTTCTTC,CASSLAGAGYNEQFF,TRBV5-4,TRBJ2-1,TRBD2,-
TGTGCCAGCAGGGATACGGGTCTCAAAAACATTCAGTACTTC,CASRDTGLKNIQYF,TRBV2,TRBJ2-4,-,few
TGTGCCAGCAGCTTAGCCGGGACTAGCGGGGCCAGCTCCTACAATGAGCAGTTCTTC,CASSLAGTSGASSYNEQFF,TRBV11-2,TRBJ2-1,TRBD2,few
TGTGCCACCAGAACAGGGGGGAGCAATCAGCCCCAGCATTTT,CATRTGGSNQPQHF,TRBV28,TRBJ1-5,TRBD1,-
TGCAACGTCTCCAGGGGTAGCGACAATCAGCCCCAGCATTTT,CNVSRGSDNQPQHF,TRBV29-1,TRBJ1-5,-,once
TGTGCCAGCAGTGAACAGGGGGGAAACACCATATATTTT,CASSEQGGNTIYF,TRBV25-1,TRBJ1-3,-,few
TGTGCCAGCAGTGAACTCGGGGGGGCCGCCAATGAGCAGTTCTTC,CASSELGGAANEQFF,TRBV2,TRBJ2-1,TRBD2,-
TGTGCCAGCAGCCAAAGGACAGGGGGAACCTACGAGCAGTACTTC,CASSQRTGGTYEQYF,TRBV7-9,TRBJ2-7,TRBD1,few
TGTGCCAGCAGTGAAGCGCTTCGGGTGTCGTACTTC,CASSEALRVSYF,TRBV2,TRBJ2-7,-,few
TGTGCCAGCAGCGTAGAAGTTGCAGGGAACTACGAGCAATACTTC,CASSVEVAGNYEQYF,TRBV9,TRBJ2-7,-,-
TGTGCCAGCTCACCTCAGGGGCAAGAGACCCAGTACTTC,CASSPQGQETQYF,TRBV18,TRBJ2-5,-,few
TGTGCCAGCAGCGTAGGGGGGGATAACACCGGGGAGCTGTTTTTT,CASSVGGDNTGELFF,TRBV9,TRBJ2-2,-,-
TGTGCCAGCAGTTACTCGAAGGCGGGAGTTGGGTACGAGCAGTACTTC,CASSYSKAGVGYEQYF,TRBV6-5,TRBJ2-7,TRBD2,-
TGTGCCAGCAGCGTACCTGCCCCCGGGAACATTCAGTACTTC,CASSVPAPGNIQYF,TRBV7-2,TRBJ2-4,-,few
TGTGCCAGCAGCGTAGTAGGGACTAGAGGCACAGATACGCAGTATTTT,CASSVVGTRGTDTQYF,TRBV9,TRBJ2-3,TRBD2,few
TGCAGCGCCGGGACAGGGATGGGTGAGCAGTTCTTC,CSAGTGMGEQFF,TRBV29-1,TRBJ2-1,TRBD1,few